The entry that follows covers one T cell receptor (beta chain) sequence. Its antigen is unidentified. Just one base apart from a much larger clone, this may be a read error. Orbital computed tomography, together with clinical symptoms, serum thyroxine, TRAb and thyroid ultrasound, was used for diagnosis. The sample belongs to a study of Graves' ophthalmopathy and Graves' hyperthyroidism. Findings and limits, study-wide: Blood also held most thyroid clonotypes expanded above 0.001 frequency.

The germline V gene encodes CDR1 SGHAT and CDR2 FQNNGV. The CDR3 has 14 amino acids. RNA served as the template for amplifying TCR beta CDR3 regions. An opening RT-PCR round employed HTBI primers and preceded a second-round multiplex PCR. TCRdb reprocessed the multiplex PCR reads with MiXCR, giving one entry per CDR3 protein. The repertoire holds over a million distinct CDR3 sequences, with about two fifths as singletons. This TCR derives from an adult man with Graves' hyperthyroidism. The chain carries TRBV11-2 and TRBJ2-5; the match to TRBD2 covers 8 bases. The sequenced sample consisted of peripheral blood or thyroid tissue (not recorded which). CDR3 sequence reads: CASSLQRETETQHF. CDR3 bases: TGTGCCAGCAGCTTACAGCGGGAGACCGAGACCCAGCACTTC. Combining the CDR3 with reference TRBV11-2 and TRBJ2-5 gives the whole variable domain EAGVAQSPRYKIIEKRQSVAFWCNPISGHATLYWYQQILGQGPKLLIQFQNNGVVDDSQLPKDRFSAERLKGVDSTLKIQPAKLEDSAVYLCASSLQRETETQHFGPGTRLLVL.